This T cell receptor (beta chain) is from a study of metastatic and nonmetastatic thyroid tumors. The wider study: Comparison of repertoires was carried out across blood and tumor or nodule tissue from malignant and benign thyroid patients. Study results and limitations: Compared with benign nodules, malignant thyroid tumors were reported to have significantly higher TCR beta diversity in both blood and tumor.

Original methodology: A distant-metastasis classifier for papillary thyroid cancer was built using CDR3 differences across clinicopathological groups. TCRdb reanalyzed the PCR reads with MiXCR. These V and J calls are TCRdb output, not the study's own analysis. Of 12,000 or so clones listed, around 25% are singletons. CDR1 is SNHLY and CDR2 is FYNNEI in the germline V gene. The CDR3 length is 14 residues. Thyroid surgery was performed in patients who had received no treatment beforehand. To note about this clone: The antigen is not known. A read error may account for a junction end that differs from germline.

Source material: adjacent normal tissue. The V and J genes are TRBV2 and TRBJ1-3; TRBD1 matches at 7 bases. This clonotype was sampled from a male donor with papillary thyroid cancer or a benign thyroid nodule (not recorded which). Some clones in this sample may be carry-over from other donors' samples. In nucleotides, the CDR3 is TGTGCCAGAAATACAGGGGAATATGGAAACACAATATATTTT. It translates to CARNTGEYGNTIYF.